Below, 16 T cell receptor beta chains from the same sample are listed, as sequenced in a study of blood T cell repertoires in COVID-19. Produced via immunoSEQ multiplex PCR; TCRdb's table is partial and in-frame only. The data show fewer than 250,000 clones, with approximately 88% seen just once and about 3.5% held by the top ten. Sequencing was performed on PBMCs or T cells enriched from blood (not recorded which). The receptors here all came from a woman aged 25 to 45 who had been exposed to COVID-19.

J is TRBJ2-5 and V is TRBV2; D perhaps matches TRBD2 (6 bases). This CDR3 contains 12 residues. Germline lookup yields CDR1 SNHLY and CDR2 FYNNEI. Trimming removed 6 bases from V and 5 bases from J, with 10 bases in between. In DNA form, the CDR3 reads TGTGCCAGCAGGGCGAGCGGGGAGACCCAGTACTTC. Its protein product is CASRASGETQYF.

The CDR3 nucleotides read TGTGCCAGCAGCCGTAGGGGGCCCCAGCATTTT. It codes for CASSRRGPQHF. This chain links TRBV28 with TRBJ1-5, with D perhaps matching TRBD1 (5 bases). The germline V gene has CDR1 MDHEN and CDR2 SYDVKM. The CDR3 has 11 residues. V was cut by 6 bases and J by 9 bases, with 9 bases left in between.

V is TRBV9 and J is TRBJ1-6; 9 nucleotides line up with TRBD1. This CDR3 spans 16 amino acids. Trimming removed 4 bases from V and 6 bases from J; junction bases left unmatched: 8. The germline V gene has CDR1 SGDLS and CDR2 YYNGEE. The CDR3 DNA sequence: TGTGCCAGCAGCTCCTATTCGGGACAGGGTAATTCACCCCTCCACTTT. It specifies CASSSYSGQGNSPLHF.

The DNA for the CDR3 is TGTGCCAGCAGCCGAGATCCGGCGGGAGCAAACCAAGAGACCCAGTACTTC. Residues: CASSRDPAGANQETQYF. This chain uses TRBV7-8 with TRBJ2-5; TRBD2 agrees at 7 bases. The CDR3 length is 17 residues. Trimming at V came to 5 bases and at J to 0 bases, leaving 12 bases not matched to a gene. Germline loops: CDR1 SGHVS, CDR2 FQNEAQ.

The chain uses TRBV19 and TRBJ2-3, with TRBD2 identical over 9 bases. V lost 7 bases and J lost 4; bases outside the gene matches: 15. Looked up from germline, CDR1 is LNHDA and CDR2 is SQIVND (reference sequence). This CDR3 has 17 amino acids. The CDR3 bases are TGTGCCAGTACTTTTGGGACTAGCCCCAGAGGTGCAGATACGCAGTATTTT. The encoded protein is CASTFGTSPRGADTQYF. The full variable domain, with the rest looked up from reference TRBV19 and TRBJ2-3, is DGGITQSPKYLFRKEGQNVTLSCEQNLNHDAMYWYRQDPGQGLRLIYYSQIVNDFQKGDIAEGYSVSREKKESFPLTVTSAQKNPTAFYLCASTFGTSPRGADTQYFGPGTRLTVL.

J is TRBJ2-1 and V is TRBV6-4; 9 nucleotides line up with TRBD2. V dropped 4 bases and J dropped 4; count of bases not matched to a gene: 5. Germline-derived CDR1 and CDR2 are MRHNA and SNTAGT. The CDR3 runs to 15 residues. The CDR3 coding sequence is TGTGCCAGCAGTGTGGAGACTAGCGGTTACAATGAGCAGTTCTTC. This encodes CASSVETSGYNEQFF.

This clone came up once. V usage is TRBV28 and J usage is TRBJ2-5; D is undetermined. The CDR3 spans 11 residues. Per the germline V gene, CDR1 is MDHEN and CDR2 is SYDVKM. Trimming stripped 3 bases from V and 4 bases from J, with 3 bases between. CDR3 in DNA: TGTGCCAGCAGTTTTATAGAGACCCAGTACTTC. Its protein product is CASSFIETQYF.

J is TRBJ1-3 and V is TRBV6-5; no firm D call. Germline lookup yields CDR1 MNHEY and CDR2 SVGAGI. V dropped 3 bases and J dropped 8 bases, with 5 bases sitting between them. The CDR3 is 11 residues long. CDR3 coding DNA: TGTGCCAGCAGTTATTTAGACACCATATATTTT. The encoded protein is CASSYLDTIYF.

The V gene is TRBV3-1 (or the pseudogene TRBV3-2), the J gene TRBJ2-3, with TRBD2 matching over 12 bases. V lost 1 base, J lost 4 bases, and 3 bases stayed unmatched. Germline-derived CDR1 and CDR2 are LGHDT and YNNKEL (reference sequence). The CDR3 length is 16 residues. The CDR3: CASSQVLAGGADTQYF. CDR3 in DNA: TGTGCCAGCAGCCAAGTGCTAGCGGGAGGGGCAGATACGCAGTATTTT.

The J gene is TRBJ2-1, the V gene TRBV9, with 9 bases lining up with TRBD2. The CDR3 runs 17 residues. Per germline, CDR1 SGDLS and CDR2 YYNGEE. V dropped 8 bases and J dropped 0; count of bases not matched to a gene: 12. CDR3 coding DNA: TGTGCCAGGTCCAGGGGCGGGAGGGAAATCTCCTACAATGAGCAGTTCTTC. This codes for CARSRGGREISYNEQFF.

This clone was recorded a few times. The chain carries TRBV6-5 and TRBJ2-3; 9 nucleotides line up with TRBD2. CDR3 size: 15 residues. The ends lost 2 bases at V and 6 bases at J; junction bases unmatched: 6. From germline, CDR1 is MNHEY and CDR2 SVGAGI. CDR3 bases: TGTGCCAGCAGTTACCTTAGCGGGGGTGGGGATACGCAGTATTTT. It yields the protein CASSYLSGGGDTQYF.

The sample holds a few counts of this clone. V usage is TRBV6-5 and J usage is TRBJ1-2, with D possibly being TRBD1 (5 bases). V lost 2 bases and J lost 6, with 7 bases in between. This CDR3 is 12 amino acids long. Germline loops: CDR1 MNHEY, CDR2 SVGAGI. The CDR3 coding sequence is TGTGCCAGCAGTTACCTAGGGGATGGCTACACCTTC. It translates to CASSYLGDGYTF.

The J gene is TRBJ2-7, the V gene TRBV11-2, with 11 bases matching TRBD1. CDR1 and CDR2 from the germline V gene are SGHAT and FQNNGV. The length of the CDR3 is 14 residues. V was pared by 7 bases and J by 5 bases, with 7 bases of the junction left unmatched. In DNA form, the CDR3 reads TGTGCCAGCAACGCAGGGACAGGGGGACACGAGCAGTACTTC. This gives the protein CASNAGTGGHEQYF.

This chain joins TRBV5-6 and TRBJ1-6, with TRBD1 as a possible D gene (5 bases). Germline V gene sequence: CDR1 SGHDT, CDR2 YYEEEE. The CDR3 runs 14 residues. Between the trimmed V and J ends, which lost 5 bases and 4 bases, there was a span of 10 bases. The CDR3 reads CASSRTQYNSPLHF. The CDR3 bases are TGTGCCAGCAGTCGGACACAGTATAATTCACCCCTCCACTTT. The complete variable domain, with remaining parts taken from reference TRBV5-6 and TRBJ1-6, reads DAGVTQSPTHLIKTRGQQVTLRCSPKSGHDTVSWYQQALGQGPQFIFQYYEEEERQRGNFPDRFSGHQFPNYSSELNVNALLLGDSALYLCASSRTQYNSPLHFGNGTRLTVT.

CDR3 nucleotide sequence: TGCGCCAGCAGCCAAGTTAGCGGGAGGGTAAACGAGCAGTACTTC. It translates to CASSQVSGRVNEQYF. V is TRBV4-1 and J is TRBJ2-7, with 11 bases lining up with TRBD2. Germline V CDR1 and CDR2: MGHRA, YSYEKL. The CDR3 spans 15 residues. Trimming removed 1 base from V and 5 bases from J; junction bases left unmatched: 4.

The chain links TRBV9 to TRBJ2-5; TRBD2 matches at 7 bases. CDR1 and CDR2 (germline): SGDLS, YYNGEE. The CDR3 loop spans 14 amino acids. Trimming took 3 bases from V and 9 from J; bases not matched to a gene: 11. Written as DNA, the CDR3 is TGTGCCAGCAGCGACGGCCTTGGGGGGGTTGCCCAGTACTTC. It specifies CASSDGLGGVAQYF.